This T cell receptor beta chain was retrieved from a study of T-cell memory formation after mild COVID-19. Overall study findings and caveats: Clones contracting day 15 to 85 were balanced CD4/CD8; later expanders leaned CD4+.

This clonotype was seen a handful of times. Its antigen is unidentified. V was shortened by 7 bases and J by 4 bases, with 13 bases between the two germline ends. This CDR3 has 14 residues. Each CDR3 protein is one row after TCRdb ran MiXCR on the 5' RACE reads. The profile shows about 560,000 distinct CDR3 sequences, 20% to 25% of them singletons. The sequence was collected from an adult woman who had mild COVID-19 (a few samples of this study predate the infection). Cell type and time point are not known. The chain carries TRBV12-3 or TRBV12-4 and TRBJ1-4; D possibly corresponds to TRBD1 (5 bases). The sample comprised PBMCs or a T cell subset sorted from them (not recorded which). In nucleotides, the CDR3 is TGTGCCAGCACCTTTGACAGATTTAATGAAAAACTGTTTTTT. It encodes CASTFDRFNEKLFF.